The next 28 T cell receptor beta chains were all read from a single sample in a study of T cell responses to AZD1222 COVID-19 vaccine. Clones were sequenced by immunoSEQ multiplex PCR, and TCRdb holds only the in-frame ones, with some missing. The sample comprises 72,000 or so clones, around 85% of which are singletons, and roughly 21% rests with the top ten. The starting material was peripheral blood, obtained on day 0 of AZD1222 vaccination. These receptors all come from an adult in good health.

This clone is a singleton in its sample. DNA for the CDR3: TGTGCCAGCAGCTTAGTAGCGCCCCAGGACGAGCAGTACTTC. This translates into CASSLVAPQDEQYF. The genes are TRBV7-9 and TRBJ2-7, with D perhaps TRBD2 (5 bases). CDR1 is SEHNR, CDR2 FQNEAQ, per germline (reference sequence). V lost 1 base, J lost 5 bases, and 12 bases lay in between. This CDR3 is 14 amino acids long.

J is TRBJ2-7 and V is TRBV6-5; no clear D. The CDR3 has 14 amino acids. V shed 2 bases and J shed 2 bases, with 10 bases lying between them. From germline, CDR1 is MNHEY and CDR2 SVGAGI. For the CDR3, the DNA is TGTGCCAGCAGTTACCCCCTTAGACCCTACGAGCAGTACTTC. It translates to CASSYPLRPYEQYF.

The genes are TRBV12-3 or TRBV12-4 and TRBJ2-7, with 7 bases that match TRBD1. There are 13 residues in the CDR3. V shed 4 bases, J shed 5 bases, and the junction held 5 bases outside the gene matches. The CDR3 here is CASSSHRGDEQYF. CDR3 nucleotides: TGTGCCAGCAGTTCCCACAGGGGAGACGAGCAGTACTTC.

This clone was detected only a few times. This chain connects TRBV18 to TRBJ2-3, with D perhaps TRBD2 (6 bases). The CDR3 is 18 amino acids. With 1 base removed from V and 0 bases from J, the gap between germline ends came to 17 bases. In germline, CDR1 is KGHSH, CDR2 LQKENI. In DNA form, the CDR3 reads TGTGCCAGCTCACCACGGAATTTTCGGGGGTCTAGCACAGATACGCAGTATTTT. Its translation is CASSPRNFRGSSTDTQYF.

The chain employs TRBV28 and TRBJ1-5; D uncertain. The germline V and J ends were trimmed by 8 bases and 6 bases, with 11 bases remaining between them. CDR1 is MDHEN, CDR2 SYDVKM, per germline. The CDR3 runs to 12 residues. CDR3 DNA sequence: TGTGCCAGCTCCCTAGAGGGTCAGCCCCAGCATTTT. This sequence encodes CASSLEGQPQHF.

J is TRBJ2-7 and V is TRBV9; D perhaps matches TRBD1 (6 bases). This CDR3 has 13 residues. From germline, CDR1 is SGDLS and CDR2 YYNGEE. Trimming cost V 0 bases and J 2 bases, with 6 bases left between them. This CDR3 reads CASSVGTAYEQYF. The DNA for the CDR3 is TGTGCCAGCAGCGTAGGGACAGCCTACGAGCAGTACTTC.

The CDR3 DNA is TGTGCCAGCAGTCCAGGACTAGCGGGAGATAATGAGCAGTTCTTC. This encodes CASSPGLAGDNEQFF. This chain joins TRBV2 and TRBJ2-1; 13 positions match TRBD2. CDR3 length: 15 residues. CDR1 is SNHLY, CDR2 FYNNEI, per germline. The J segment lost 7 bases and the V segment lost 5 bases, leaving 5 bases of the junction unmatched.

This sequence joins TRBV10-2 and TRBJ1-2, with 8 bases lining up with TRBD1. CDR1 is WSHSY and CDR2 is SAAADI in the germline V gene. The CDR3 is 18 amino acids. The ends lost 0 bases at V and 5 bases at J; junction bases unmatched: 14. The CDR3 protein is CASSESRTGGIIRYGYTF. For the CDR3, the DNA is TGCGCCAGCAGTGAGTCGAGAACAGGGGGTATCATCCGATATGGCTACACCTTC.

The CDR3 loop reads CASSHNRGQSYGYTF. In DNA, the CDR3 is TGTGCCAGCAGTCACAACAGGGGACAGAGCTATGGCTACACCTTC. V and J are TRBV6-2 or TRBV6-3 and TRBJ1-2, with TRBD1 identical over 7 bases. With 5 bases clipped from V and 4 bases from J, the junction kept 10 bases outside the gene matches. This CDR3 region has 15 residues. In germline, CDR1 is MNHEY, CDR2 SVGEGT.

The chain is built from TRBV10-3 and TRBJ2-3, with D maybe TRBD2 (7 bases). The germline V gene encodes CDR1 ENHRY and CDR2 SYGVKD. This CDR3 is 14 amino acids long. Trimming stripped 4 bases from V and 5 bases from J, with 13 bases between. In nucleotides, the CDR3 is TGTGCCATCAGTGTCCAGCGGGACAAAGATACGCAGTATTTT. Its translation is CAISVQRDKDTQYF.

V gene TRBV27 combines with J gene TRBJ1-5; maybe TRBD1 (6 bases). CDR1 and CDR2 from the germline V gene are MNHEY and SMNVEV (reference sequence). The length of the CDR3 is 14 residues. Trimming removed 8 bases at V and 6 bases at J, with 17 bases between. The CDR3 spells CASGGTRGSQPQHF. Written as DNA, the CDR3 is TGTGCCAGCGGAGGGACACGAGGGAGTCAGCCCCAGCATTTT.

The rearrangement links TRBV5-5 to TRBJ1-2; TRBD1 is a possible D gene (5 bases). Germline assignment: CDR1 SGHKS and CDR2 YYEKEE (reference sequence). This CDR3 has 14 residues. With 0 bases removed from V and 5 bases from J, the gap between germline ends came to 11 bases. The CDR3 here is CASSLARGVYGYTF. In DNA, the CDR3 is TGTGCCAGCAGCTTGGCTCGGGGGGTATATGGCTACACCTTC.

J is TRBJ2-5 and V is TRBV12-3 or TRBV12-4; maybe TRBD2 (5 bases). The ends were cut back, 3 bases at V and 6 bases at J, with 11 bases in the middle. The length of the CDR3 is 13 residues. The CDR3 nucleotides are TGTGCCAGCAGTTTTCGGGGTTTACAGACCCAGTACTTC. Translating gives CASSFRGLQTQYF.

V gene TRBV18 combines with J gene TRBJ1-2, with D tentatively TRBD1 (5 bases). This CDR3 has 15 amino acids. V was cut by 0 bases and J by 4 bases, with 12 bases left in between. The germline gives CDR1 KGHSH, CDR2 LQKENI. The CDR3 loop reads CASSPPAGLGYGYTF. The DNA of the CDR3 is TGTGCCAGCTCACCACCCGCAGGGCTCGGCTATGGCTACACCTTC.

This clone has a single count. The CDR3 spells CASSEGAGETQYF. The CDR3 nucleotides read TGTGCCAGCAGTGAAGGGGCCGGGGAGACCCAGTACTTC. The chain links TRBV25-1 to TRBJ2-5; a weak D match, TRBD1 (5 bases). V lost 2 bases, J lost 5 bases, and 9 bases lay in between. Germline V gene sequence: CDR1 MGHDK, CDR2 SYGVNS. This CDR3 comprises 13 residues.

The chain carries TRBV27 and TRBJ2-7; D possibly corresponds to TRBD1 (6 bases). Germline values: CDR1 MNHEY, CDR2 SMNVEV (reference sequence). This CDR3 has 13 amino acids. V was pared by 6 bases and J by 6 bases, with 15 bases between. CDR3 nucleotide sequence: TGTGCCAGCAGCCACAGGGCGCTGGGCGAGCAGTACTTC. Amino acid sequence: CASSHRALGEQYF.

This clone occurred once. The chain couples TRBV6-6 to TRBJ2-1; D ambiguous. V lost 5 bases and J lost 9, with 11 bases in between. Germline values: CDR1 MNHNY, CDR2 SVGAGI (reference sequence). CDR3 length: 12 amino acids. CDR3 residues: CASSRSTPEQFF. CDR3 in DNA: TGTGCCAGCAGTCGATCCACCCCTGAGCAGTTCTTC.

V and J are TRBV5-6 and TRBJ1-5; D gene ambiguous. Germline values: CDR1 SGHDT, CDR2 YYEEEE. Trimming removed 4 bases from V and 8 bases from J, with 13 bases in between. This CDR3 comprises 13 residues. The CDR3, as DNA: TGTGCCAGCAGCCGGGAGGGATTTAAGCCCCAGCATTTT. Protein: CASSREGFKPQHF.

The chain recombines TRBV5-1 with TRBJ1-2; a weak D match, TRBD1 (5 bases). Germline lookup yields CDR1 SGHRS and CDR2 YFSETQ. This CDR3 is 13 amino acids long. V was clipped by 4 bases and J by 2 bases, with 9 bases between them. The CDR3 DNA follows: TGCGCCAGCAGCGCCGAGGGGAACTATGGCTACACCTTC. Its protein product is CASSAEGNYGYTF.

The rearrangement joins TRBV5-1 to TRBJ1-1; tentative D call: TRBD1 (5 bases). CDR3 length: 16 amino acids. Trimming cost V 6 bases and J 5 bases, with 23 bases left between them. Per the germline V gene, CDR1 is SGHRS and CDR2 is YFSETQ. Here the CDR3 reads CASNVTPLGDRTEAFF. The CDR3 DNA reads TGCGCCAGCAACGTTACCCCCTTAGGGGATCGGACTGAAGCTTTCTTT.

The chain has TRBV13 and TRBJ2-1; 9 nucleotides match TRBD2. The germline V gene has CDR1 PRHDT and CDR2 FYEKMQ (reference sequence). V shed 5 bases, J shed 10 bases, and the junction held 3 bases outside the gene matches. The CDR3 covers 12 residues. Here the CDR3 DNA reads TGTGCCAGCAGCCATACTAGCGGGGAGCAGTTCTTC. Its translation: CASSHTSGEQFF.

The rearrangement uses TRBV3-1 (or the pseudogene TRBV3-2) and TRBJ1-2; D is unclear. Trimming removed 2 bases from V and 5 bases from J, with 12 bases in between. Germline CDR1 reads LGHDT; CDR2 reads YNNKEL (reference sequence). The CDR3 runs to 14 residues. CDR3 sequence (DNA): TGTGCCAGCAGCCAAATTGAGAGGGAATATGGCTACACCTTC. Protein product: CASSQIEREYGYTF.

This chain links TRBV24-1 with TRBJ2-3; tentatively, D is TRBD2 (5 bases). Trimming took 7 bases from V and 5 from J, leaving 21 bases between them. Germline V gene data show CDR1 as KGHDR and CDR2 as SFDVKD. CDR3 length: 16 residues. The CDR3 nucleotides are TGTGCCACCAGCGGCTCGAGGGCGATCAATAAAGATACGCAGTATTTT. This gives the protein CATSGSRAINKDTQYF.

The chain employs TRBV27 and TRBJ2-2, with a weak D call TRBD1 (5 bases). The V end was cut by 6 bases, the J end by 3 bases, with 17 bases between. There are 16 residues in the CDR3. From germline, CDR1 is MNHEY and CDR2 SMNVEV (reference sequence). CDR3 protein: CASREAGLTYTGELFF. The CDR3 DNA reads TGTGCCAGCAGAGAAGCAGGGCTTACATACACCGGGGAGCTGTTTTTT.

The chain has TRBV19 and TRBJ1-3; no definite D call. V lost 5 bases to trimming and J lost 4 bases, with 9 bases between them. This CDR3 is 13 amino acids long. CDR1 and CDR2 from the germline V gene are LNHDA and SQIVND (reference sequence). This CDR3 is CASSEAFGNTIYF. As DNA, the CDR3 is TGTGCCAGTAGTGAGGCATTCGGAAACACCATATATTTT.

This sequence joins TRBV5-1 and TRBJ1-2; possible D gene TRBD1, 5 bases. The germline gives CDR1 SGHRS, CDR2 YFSETQ. Trimming stripped 3 bases from V and 4 bases from J, with 13 bases between. There are 14 residues in the CDR3. CDR3 region: CASSYGDGVYGYTF. DNA of the CDR3: TGCGCCAGCAGCTACGGGGACGGCGTCTATGGCTACACCTTC.

This sequence joins TRBV19 and TRBJ2-3, with D possibly being TRBD1 or TRBD2 (5 bases each). V was pared by 1 base and J by 7 bases, with 9 bases between. Germline CDR1 LNHDA, CDR2 SQIVND (reference sequence). The length of the CDR3 is 13 residues. The chain's CDR3 is CASSIAEGNTQYF. The CDR3 DNA sequence: TGTGCCAGTAGTATAGCAGAGGGGAATACGCAGTATTTT.

J is TRBJ2-7 and V is TRBV5-5; no definite D call. The CDR3 is 15 residues long. Germline V lookup: CDR1 SGHKS, CDR2 YYEKEE (reference sequence). The ends were cut back, 3 bases at V and 4 bases at J, with 17 bases in the middle. The CDR3 sequence: CASSWSALGGYEQYF. In nucleotides, the CDR3 is TGTGCCAGCAGCTGGAGCGCCCTCGGCGGTTACGAGCAGTACTTC. The whole variable domain, filled in from reference TRBV5-5 and TRBJ2-7, reads DAGVTQSPTHLIKTRGQQVTLRCSPISGHKSVSWYQQVLGQGPQFIFQYYEKEERGRGNFPDRFSARQFPNYSSELNVNALLLGDSALYLCASSWSALGGYEQYFGPGTRLTVT.